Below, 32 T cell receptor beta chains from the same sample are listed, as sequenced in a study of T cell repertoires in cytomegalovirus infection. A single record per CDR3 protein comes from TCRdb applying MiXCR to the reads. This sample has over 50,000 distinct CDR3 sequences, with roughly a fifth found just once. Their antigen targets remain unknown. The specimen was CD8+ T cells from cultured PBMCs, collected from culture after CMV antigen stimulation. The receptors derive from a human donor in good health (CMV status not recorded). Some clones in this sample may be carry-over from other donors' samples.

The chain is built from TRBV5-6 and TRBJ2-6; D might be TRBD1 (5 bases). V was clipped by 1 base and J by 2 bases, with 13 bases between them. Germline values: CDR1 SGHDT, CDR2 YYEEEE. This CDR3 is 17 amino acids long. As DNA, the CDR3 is TGTGCCAGCAGCTTGTTTTCTGCAGGGACTGGGGCCAACGTCCTGACTTTC. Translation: CASSLFSAGTGANVLTF.

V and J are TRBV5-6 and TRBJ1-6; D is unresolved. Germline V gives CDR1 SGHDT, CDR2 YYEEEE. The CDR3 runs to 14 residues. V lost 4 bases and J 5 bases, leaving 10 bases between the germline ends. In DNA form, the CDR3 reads TGTGCCAGCAGCCCCGGACGGAATAATTCACCCCTCCACTTT. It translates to CASSPGRNNSPLHF.

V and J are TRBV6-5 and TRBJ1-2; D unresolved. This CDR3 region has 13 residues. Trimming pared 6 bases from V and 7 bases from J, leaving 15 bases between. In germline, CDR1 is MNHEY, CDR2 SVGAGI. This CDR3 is CASRSDGSGGYTF. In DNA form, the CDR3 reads TGTGCCAGCAGATCCGACGGCTCGGGTGGCTACACCTTC.

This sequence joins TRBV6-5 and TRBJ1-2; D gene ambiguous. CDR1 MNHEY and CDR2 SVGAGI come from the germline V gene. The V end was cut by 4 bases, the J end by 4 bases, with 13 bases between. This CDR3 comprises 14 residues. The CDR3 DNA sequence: TGTGCCAGCAGTTCCCTGCCCACAGCCTATGGCTACACCTTC. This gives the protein CASSSLPTAYGYTF.

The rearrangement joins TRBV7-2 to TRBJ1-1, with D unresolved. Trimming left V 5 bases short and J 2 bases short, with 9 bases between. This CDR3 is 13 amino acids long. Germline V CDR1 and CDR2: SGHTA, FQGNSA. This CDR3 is CASSASRNTEAFF. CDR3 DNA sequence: TGTGCCAGCAGCGCCTCTCGAAACACTGAAGCTTTCTTT.

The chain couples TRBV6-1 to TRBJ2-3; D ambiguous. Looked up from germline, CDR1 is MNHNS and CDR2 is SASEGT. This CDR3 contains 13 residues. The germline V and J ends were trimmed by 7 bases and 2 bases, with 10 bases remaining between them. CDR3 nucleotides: TGTGCCAGCACCCCATTCAACACAGATACGCAGTATTTT. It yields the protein CASTPFNTDTQYF.

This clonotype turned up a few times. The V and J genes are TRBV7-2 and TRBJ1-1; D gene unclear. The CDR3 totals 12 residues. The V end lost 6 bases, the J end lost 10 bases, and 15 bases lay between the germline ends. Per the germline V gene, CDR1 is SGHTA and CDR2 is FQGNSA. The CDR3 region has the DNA TGTGCCAGCAGTGTAACCGGGGTACTAGCTTTCTTT. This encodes CASSVTGVLAFF. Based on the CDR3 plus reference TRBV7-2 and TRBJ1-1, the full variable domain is GAGVSQSPSNKVTEKGKDVELRCDPISGHTALYWYRQSLGQGLEFLIYFQGNSAPDKSGLPSDRFSAERTGGSVSTLTIQRTQQEDSAVYLCASSVTGVLAFFGQGTRLTVV.

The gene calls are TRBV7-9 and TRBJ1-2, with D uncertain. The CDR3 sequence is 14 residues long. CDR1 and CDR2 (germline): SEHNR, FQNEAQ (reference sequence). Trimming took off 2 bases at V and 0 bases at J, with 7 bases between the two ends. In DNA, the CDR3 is TGTGCCAGCAGCTTACTCCGCTCTAACTATGGCTACACCTTC. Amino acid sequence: CASSLLRSNYGYTF.

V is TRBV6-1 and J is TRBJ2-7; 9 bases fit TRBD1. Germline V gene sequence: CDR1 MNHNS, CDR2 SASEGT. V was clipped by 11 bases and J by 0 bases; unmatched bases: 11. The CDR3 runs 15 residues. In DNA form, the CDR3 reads TGTGCCTCCACCGGGGGGACAGGGTCCTCCTACGAGCAGTACTTC. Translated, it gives CASTGGTGSSYEQYF.

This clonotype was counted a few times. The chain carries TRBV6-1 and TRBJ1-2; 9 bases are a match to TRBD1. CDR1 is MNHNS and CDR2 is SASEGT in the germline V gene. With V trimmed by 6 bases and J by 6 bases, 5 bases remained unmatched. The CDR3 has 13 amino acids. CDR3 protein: CASSVRTGDGYTF. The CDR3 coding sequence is TGTGCCAGCAGCGTTCGGACAGGGGATGGCTACACCTTC.

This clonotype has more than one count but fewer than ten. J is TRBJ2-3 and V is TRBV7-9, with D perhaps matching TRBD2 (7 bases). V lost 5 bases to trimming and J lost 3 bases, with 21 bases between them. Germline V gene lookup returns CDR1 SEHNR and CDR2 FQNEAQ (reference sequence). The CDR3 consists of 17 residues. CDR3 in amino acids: CASSPPPLGRGTDTQYF. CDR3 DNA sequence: TGTGCCAGCAGCCCCCCCCCGTTGGGGAGGGGGACAGATACGCAGTATTTT. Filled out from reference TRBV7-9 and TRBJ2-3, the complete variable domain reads DTGVSQNPRHKITKRGQNVTFRCDPISEHNRLYWYRQTLGQGPEFLTYFQNEAQLEKSRLLSDRFSAERPKGSFSTLEIQRTEQGDSAMYLCASSPPPLGRGTDTQYFGPGTRLTVL.

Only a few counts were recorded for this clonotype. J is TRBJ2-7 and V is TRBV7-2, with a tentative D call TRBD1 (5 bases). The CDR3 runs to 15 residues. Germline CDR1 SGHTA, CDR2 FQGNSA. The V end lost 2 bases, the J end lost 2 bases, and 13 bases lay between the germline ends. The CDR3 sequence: CASSLSGRAAYEQYF. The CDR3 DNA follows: TGTGCCAGCAGCTTATCGGGCAGGGCGGCCTACGAGCAGTACTTC.

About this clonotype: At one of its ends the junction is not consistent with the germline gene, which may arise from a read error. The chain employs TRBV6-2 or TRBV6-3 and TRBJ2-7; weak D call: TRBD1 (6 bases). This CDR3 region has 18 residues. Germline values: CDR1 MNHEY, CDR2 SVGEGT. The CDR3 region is CARRLGAQIPGRLYEQYF. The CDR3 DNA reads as TGTGCCCGCAGACTGGGGGCCCAGATCCCGGGACGGCTCTACGAGCAGTACTTC.

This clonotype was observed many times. CDR3 sequence: CASTGQGRWEQYF. CDR3 bases: TGTGCCAGCACCGGACAGGGCCGATGGGAGCAGTACTTC. The genes are TRBV7-2 and TRBJ2-7, with TRBD1 matching over 8 bases. The V gene's germline CDR1 is SGHTA and CDR2 FQGNSA. The CDR3 consists of 13 residues. The V segment lost 7 bases and the J segment 7 bases; nucleotides outside the gene matches: 9.

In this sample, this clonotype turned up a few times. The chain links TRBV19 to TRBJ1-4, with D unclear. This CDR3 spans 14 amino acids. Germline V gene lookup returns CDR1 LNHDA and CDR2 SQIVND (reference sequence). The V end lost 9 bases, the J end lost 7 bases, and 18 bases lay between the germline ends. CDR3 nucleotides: TGTGCCAGCCACGGACTCTCTGTCGGTGAAAAACTGTTTTTT. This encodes CASHGLSVGEKLFF.

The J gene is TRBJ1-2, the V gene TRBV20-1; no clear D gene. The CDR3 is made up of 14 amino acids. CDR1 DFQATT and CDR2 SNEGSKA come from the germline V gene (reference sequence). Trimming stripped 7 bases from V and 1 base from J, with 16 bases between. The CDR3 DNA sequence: TGCAGTGGCCGGGCCTGGAGCAATAACTATGGCTACACCTTC. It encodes CSGRAWSNNYGYTF.

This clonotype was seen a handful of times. The CDR3 loop reads CATSDFGRPQHF. The CDR3 nucleotides are TGTGCCACCAGTGATTTCGGACGGCCCCAGCATTTT. V gene TRBV24-1 combines with J gene TRBJ1-5; D is ambiguous. The CDR3 is 12 residues long. V gave up 1 base and J gave up 9 bases, with 6 bases separating them. CDR1 and CDR2 from the germline V gene are KGHDR and SFDVKD.

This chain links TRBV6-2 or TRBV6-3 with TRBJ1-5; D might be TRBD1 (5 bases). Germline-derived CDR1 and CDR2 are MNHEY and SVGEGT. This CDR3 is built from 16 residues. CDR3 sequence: CESSYWDGYSNQPQHF. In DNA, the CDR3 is TGTGAAAGCAGTTACTGGGACGGATATAGCAATCAGCCCCAGCATTTT.

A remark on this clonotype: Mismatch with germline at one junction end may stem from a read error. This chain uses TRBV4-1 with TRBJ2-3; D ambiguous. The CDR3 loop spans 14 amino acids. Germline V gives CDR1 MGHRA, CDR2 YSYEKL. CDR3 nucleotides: TGCGCCAGCAGCCAAGAATACCCCACAGATTCGCAGTATTTT. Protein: CASSQEYPTDSQYF.

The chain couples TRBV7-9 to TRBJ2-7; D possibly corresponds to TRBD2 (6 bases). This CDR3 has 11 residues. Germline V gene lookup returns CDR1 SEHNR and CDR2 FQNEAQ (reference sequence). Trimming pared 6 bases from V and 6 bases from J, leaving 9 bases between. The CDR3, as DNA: TGTGCCAGCAGGGAGGGTAGCGAGCAGTACTTC. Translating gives CASREGSEQYF.

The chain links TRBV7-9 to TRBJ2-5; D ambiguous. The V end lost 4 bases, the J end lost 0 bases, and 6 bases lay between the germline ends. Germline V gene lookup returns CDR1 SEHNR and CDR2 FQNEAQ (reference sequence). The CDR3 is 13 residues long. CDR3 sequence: CASSSAHQETQYF. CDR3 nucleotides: TGTGCCAGCAGCTCCGCCCACCAAGAGACCCAGTACTTC.

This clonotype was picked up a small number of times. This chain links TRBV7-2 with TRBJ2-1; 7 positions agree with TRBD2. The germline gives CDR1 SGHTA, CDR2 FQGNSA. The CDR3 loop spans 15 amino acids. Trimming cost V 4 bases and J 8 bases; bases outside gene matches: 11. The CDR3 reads CASSSRRTRLDEQFF. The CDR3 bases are TGTGCCAGCAGCTCCCGCCGGACTAGGCTGGATGAGCAGTTCTTC.

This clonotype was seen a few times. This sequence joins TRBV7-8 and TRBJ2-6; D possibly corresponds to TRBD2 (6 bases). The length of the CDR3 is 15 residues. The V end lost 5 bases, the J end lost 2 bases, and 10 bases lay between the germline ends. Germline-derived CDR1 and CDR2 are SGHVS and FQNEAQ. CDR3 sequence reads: CASSRRGTGANVLTF. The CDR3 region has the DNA TGTGCCAGCAGCCGTCGGGGGACTGGGGCCAACGTCCTGACTTTC. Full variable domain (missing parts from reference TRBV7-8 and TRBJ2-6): GAGVSQSPRYKVAKRGQDVALRCDPISGHVSLFWYQQALGQGPEFLTYFQNEAQLDKSGLPSDRFFAERPEGSVSTLKIQRTQQEDSAVYLCASSRRGTGANVLTFGAGSRLTVL.

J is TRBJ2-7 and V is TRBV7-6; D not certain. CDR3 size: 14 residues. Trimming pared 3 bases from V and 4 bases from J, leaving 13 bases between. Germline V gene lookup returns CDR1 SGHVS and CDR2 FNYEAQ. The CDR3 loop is CASSFGRRPYEQYF. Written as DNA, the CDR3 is TGTGCCAGCAGCTTCGGCAGGCGACCTTACGAGCAGTACTTC.

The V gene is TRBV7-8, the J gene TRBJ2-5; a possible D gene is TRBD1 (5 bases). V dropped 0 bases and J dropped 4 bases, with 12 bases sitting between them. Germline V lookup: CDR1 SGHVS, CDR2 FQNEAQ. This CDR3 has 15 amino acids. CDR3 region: CASSLAGRVSETQYF. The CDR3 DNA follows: TGTGCCAGCAGCTTAGCTGGCAGGGTGTCAGAGACCCAGTACTTC.

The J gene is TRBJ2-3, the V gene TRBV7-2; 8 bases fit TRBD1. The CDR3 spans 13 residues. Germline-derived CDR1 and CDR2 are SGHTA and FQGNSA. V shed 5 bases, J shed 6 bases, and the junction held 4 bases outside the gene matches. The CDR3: CASSGRDRDTQYF. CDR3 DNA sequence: TGTGCCAGCAGCGGGCGGGACAGGGATACGCAGTATTTT. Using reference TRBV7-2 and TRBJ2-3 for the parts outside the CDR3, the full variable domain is GAGVSQSPSNKVTEKGKDVELRCDPISGHTALYWYRQSLGQGLEFLIYFQGNSAPDKSGLPSDRFSAERTGGSVSTLTIQRTQQEDSAVYLCASSGRDRDTQYFGPGTRLTVL.

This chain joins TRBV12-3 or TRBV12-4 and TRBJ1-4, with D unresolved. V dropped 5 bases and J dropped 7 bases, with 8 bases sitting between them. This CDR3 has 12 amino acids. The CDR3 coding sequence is TGTGCCAGCAGTCCGGCAGGTGAAAAACTGTTTTTT. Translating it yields CASSPAGEKLFF.

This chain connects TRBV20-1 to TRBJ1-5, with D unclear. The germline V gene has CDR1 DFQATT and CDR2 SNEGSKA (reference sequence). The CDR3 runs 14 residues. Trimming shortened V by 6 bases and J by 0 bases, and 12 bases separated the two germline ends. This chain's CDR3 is CSASDEISNQPQHF. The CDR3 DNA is TGCAGTGCGAGCGATGAAATTAGCAATCAGCCCCAGCATTTT.

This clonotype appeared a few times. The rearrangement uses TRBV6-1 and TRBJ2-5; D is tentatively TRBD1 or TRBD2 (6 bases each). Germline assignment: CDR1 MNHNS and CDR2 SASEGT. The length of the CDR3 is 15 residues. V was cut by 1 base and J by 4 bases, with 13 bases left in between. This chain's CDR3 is CASSEDQGRGETQYF. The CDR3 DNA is TGTGCCAGCAGTGAAGATCAGGGGCGGGGAGAGACCCAGTACTTC.

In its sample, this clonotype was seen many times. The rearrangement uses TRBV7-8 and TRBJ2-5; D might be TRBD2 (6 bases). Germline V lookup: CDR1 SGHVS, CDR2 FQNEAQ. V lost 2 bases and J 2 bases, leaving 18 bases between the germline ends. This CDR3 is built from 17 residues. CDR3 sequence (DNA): TGTGCCAGCAGCTTACTAGCGACCGCAAACCCACAAGAGACCCAGTACTTC. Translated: CASSLLATANPQETQYF. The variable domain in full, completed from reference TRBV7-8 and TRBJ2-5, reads GAGVSQSPRYKVAKRGQDVALRCDPISGHVSLFWYQQALGQGPEFLTYFQNEAQLDKSGLPSDRFFAERPEGSVSTLKIQRTQQEDSAVYLCASSLLATANPQETQYFGPGTRLLVL.

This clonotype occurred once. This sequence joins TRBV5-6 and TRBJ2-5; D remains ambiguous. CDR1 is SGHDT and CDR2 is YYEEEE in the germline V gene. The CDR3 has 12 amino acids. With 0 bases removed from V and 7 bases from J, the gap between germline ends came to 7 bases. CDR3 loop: CASSLEWGTQYF. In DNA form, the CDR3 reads TGTGCCAGCAGCTTGGAGTGGGGGACCCAGTACTTC.

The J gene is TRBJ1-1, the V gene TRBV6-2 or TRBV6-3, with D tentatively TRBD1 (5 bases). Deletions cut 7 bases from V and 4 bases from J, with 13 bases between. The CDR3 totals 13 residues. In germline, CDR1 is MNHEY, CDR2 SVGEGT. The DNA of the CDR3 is TGTGCCAGCAATGTGGGCGGGGGCACTGAAGCTTTCTTT. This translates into CASNVGGGTEAFF.